This T cell receptor (beta chain) was found in a study of shared clonotypes between healthy human individuals. The wider study: The study drew on two women and three men aged 18 to 49 as donors. CD8 memory received one plate per donor, CD8 naive two, CD4 memory three and CD4 naive three. The study, taken as a whole, reports: Few donors limited the genetic and exposure-history diversity represented.

The protocol was immunoSEQ multiplex PCR, while the TCRdb copy is restricted to in-frame clones and leaves out a portion. The table lists some 2 million clones, around 95% of them singletons. The CDR3 contains 15 residues. V was pared by 0 bases and J by 0 bases, with 9 bases between. Germline V gene sequence: CDR1 GTSNPN, CDR2 SVGIG (reference sequence). Details on this clone: Its antigen is unidentified.

Only Caucasian adults living in Nashville, Tennessee made up the donor group. The sequence came from a man between 18 and 35 years old in good health. This chain uses TRBV30 with TRBJ1-3, with no clear D. Sequenced input: naive CD4+ T cells sorted from blood. As to subset: CD45RA+ positively selected. DNA of the CDR3: TGTGCCTGGAGTGTAGCGAGACTCTCTGGAAACACCATATATTTT. Its protein product is CAWSVARLSGNTIYF.